Following are 12 T cell receptor beta chains from one sample sequenced in a study of blood T cell repertoires in COVID-19. Sequencing was performed with immunoSEQ multiplex PCR; in TCRdb, only in-frame clones are kept and a portion is missing. The table has 200,000 to 250,000 clones, 70% to 85% seen once. Sequencing was done on a sample of PBMCs or T cells enriched from blood (not recorded which). The receptors were gathered from a man between 35 and 55 years old who had recovered from COVID-19.

The chain joins TRBV19 to TRBJ1-5; 9 bases line up with TRBD1. V lost 3 bases, J lost 2 bases, and 2 bases stayed unmatched. This CDR3 has 15 residues. In germline, CDR1 is LNHDA, CDR2 SQIVND (reference sequence). The CDR3 is CASSITGGGNQPQHF. The CDR3, as DNA: TGTGCCAGTAGTATTACAGGGGGCGGCAATCAGCCCCAGCATTTT.

The chain employs TRBV5-6 and TRBJ2-5; 9 bases are shared with TRBD1. This CDR3 has 14 amino acids. The junction had 4 bases not matched to a gene; V was cut back by 1 base and J by 6 bases. Germline CDR1 is SGHDT and CDR2 is YYEEEE. CDR3 region: CASSLLDRGQTQYF. The CDR3 nucleotides are TGTGCCAGCAGCTTGTTGGACAGGGGACAGACCCAGTACTTC.

This clone was seen once. The CDR3 region is CASSLVPEVPEAFF. In nucleotides, the CDR3 is TGCGCCAGCAGCTTGGTTCCGGAGGTCCCTGAAGCTTTCTTT. V is TRBV5-1 and J is TRBJ1-1; D not certain. CDR1 is SGHRS, CDR2 YFSETQ, per germline. Trimming shortened V by 0 bases and J by 6 bases, and 12 bases separated the two germline ends. The CDR3 is 14 amino acids.

This chain joins TRBV19 and TRBJ2-7, with D perhaps matching TRBD1 (5 bases). Per germline, CDR1 LNHDA and CDR2 SQIVND (reference sequence). The CDR3 is made up of 13 amino acids. The germline V and J ends were trimmed by 5 bases and 5 bases, with 13 bases remaining between them. Here the CDR3 reads CASSYAQGHEQYF. CDR3 DNA sequence: TGTGCCAGTAGTTACGCTCAGGGCCACGAGCAGTACTTC.

J is TRBJ2-5 and V is TRBV3-1 (or the pseudogene TRBV3-2), with 7 bases lining up with TRBD1. The ends lost 4 bases at V and 2 bases at J; junction bases unmatched: 7. This CDR3 has 15 residues. Germline V CDR1 and CDR2: LGHDT, YNNKEL (reference sequence). The CDR3 DNA sequence: TGTGCCAGCAGCCTGGGGACAGCCGTTCAAGAGACCCAGTACTTC. Protein: CASSLGTAVQETQYF.

This chain connects TRBV7-9 to TRBJ2-1; 13 nucleotides align to TRBD2. V was pared by 2 bases and J by 8 bases, with 3 bases of the junction left unmatched. The V gene's germline CDR1 is SEHNR and CDR2 FQNEAQ (reference sequence). The CDR3 is 15 residues long. The CDR3 protein is CASSLITSGRDEQFF. The CDR3 DNA follows: TGTGCCAGCAGCTTAATAACTAGCGGGAGGGATGAGCAGTTCTTC.

The chain combines TRBV5-1 with TRBJ1-4, with TRBD1 as a possible D gene (5 bases). This CDR3 contains 13 residues. CDR1 and CDR2 (germline): SGHRS, YFSETQ. The V end lost 3 bases, the J end lost 8 bases, and 11 bases lay between the germline ends. The CDR3 bases are TGCGCCAGCAGCTCAGGGCCCGAGGAAAAACTGTTTTTT. This translates into CASSSGPEEKLFF.

The CDR3 reads CASSTDRGWDEQFF. The CDR3 bases are TGTGCCAGCAGTACCGACAGGGGATGGGATGAGCAGTTCTTC. The chain has TRBV2 and TRBJ2-1, with 8 bases fitting TRBD1. Per the germline V gene, CDR1 is SNHLY and CDR2 is FYNNEI. V lost 5 bases and J lost 8; bases outside the gene matches: 8. This CDR3 has 14 amino acids.

Remarks on this clone: The identical CDR3 is also encoded by other nucleotide sequences in the sample. V is TRBV6-5 and J is TRBJ2-1, with D possibly TRBD1 on 6 matching bases. V lost 0 bases and J 7 bases, leaving 7 bases between the germline ends. The CDR3 loop spans 13 amino acids. CDR1 and CDR2 from the germline V gene are MNHEY and SVGAGI. The CDR3 sequence is CASSYSRGNEQFF. CDR3 DNA: TGTGCCAGCAGTTACTCAAGGGGGAATGAGCAGTTCTTC.

This chain connects TRBV5-1 to TRBJ1-5, with D tentatively TRBD1 (6 bases). Germline V gene data show CDR1 as SGHRS and CDR2 as YFSETQ. V shed 4 bases and J shed 5 bases, with 19 bases lying between them. There are 16 residues in the CDR3. CDR3 residues: CASSPVSGTGHQPQHF. DNA for the CDR3: TGCGCCAGCAGCCCCGTTTCCGGCACAGGGCATCAGCCCCAGCATTTT.

This sequence joins TRBV2 and TRBJ1-5, with 9 bases that match TRBD1. Germline V gene sequence: CDR1 SNHLY, CDR2 FYNNEI. V was clipped by 4 bases and J by 0 bases; unmatched bases: 1. The CDR3 is 15 amino acids. The DNA for the CDR3 is TGTGCCAGCAGTGGGGACAGGGCTAGCAATCAGCCCCAGCATTTT. This codes for CASSGDRASNQPQHF.

In this sample, this clone turned up once. This chain uses TRBV7-9 with TRBJ2-2, with a weak D call TRBD1 (5 bases). There are 14 residues in the CDR3. Germline loops: CDR1 SEHNR, CDR2 FQNEAQ (reference sequence). Trimming removed 1 base from V and 3 bases from J, with 6 bases in between. CDR3 region: CASSLVGHTGELFF. The CDR3 DNA reads as TGTGCCAGCAGCTTAGTGGGGCACACCGGGGAGCTGTTTTTT.